This T cell receptor (beta chain) originates from a study of blood T cells in healthy people across ages. Study results and caveats: CMV infection status of these donors was not known.

This clonotype was recorded only once. Its antigen remains unknown. The germline gene is not matched at one end of the junction; a read error may be the cause. The CDR3 has 15 amino acids. Germline assignment: CDR1 LNHNV and CDR2 YYDKDF (reference sequence). The use of a sample-barcoded 5' primer and a J-beta primer mix characterized a second PCR of about 7 to 12 cycles. Each cDNA molecule was tagged by a template-switch adaptor with 12 random nucleotides. From the 5' RACE reads, TCRdb called clonotypes with MiXCR, one entry per CDR3 protein. Among some 1,800,000 distinct CDR3 sequences listed, about two fifths were seen once.

V usage is TRBV15 and J usage is TRBJ2-3, with D perhaps matching TRBD2 (6 bases). The clonotype comes from a human donor in good health. The sequenced sample was blood. CDR3 residues: CATSRSEGSTDTQYF. CDR3 coding DNA: TGTGCCACCAGCAGGTCGGAGGGAAGCACAGATACACAGTATTTT.